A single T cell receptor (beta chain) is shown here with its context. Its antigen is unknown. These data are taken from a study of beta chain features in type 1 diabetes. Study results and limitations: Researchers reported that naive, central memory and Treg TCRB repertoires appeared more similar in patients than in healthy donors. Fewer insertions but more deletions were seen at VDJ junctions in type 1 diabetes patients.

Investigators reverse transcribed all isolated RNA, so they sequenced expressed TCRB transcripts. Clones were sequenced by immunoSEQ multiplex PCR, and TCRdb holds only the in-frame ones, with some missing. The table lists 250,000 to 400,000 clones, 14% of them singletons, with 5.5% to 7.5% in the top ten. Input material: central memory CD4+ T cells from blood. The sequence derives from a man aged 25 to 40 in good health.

CDR3 protein: CASSIWLGEWTGELFF. CDR3 in DNA: TGTGCCAGTAGTATATGGCTAGGGGAGTGGACCGGGGAGCTGTTTTTT. V and J are TRBV19 and TRBJ2-2; D could derive from TRBD1 or TRBD2 (5 bases each). Germline values: CDR1 LNHDA, CDR2 SQIVND (reference sequence). V gave up 2 bases and J gave up 5 bases, with 15 bases separating them. CDR3 length equals 16 residues.